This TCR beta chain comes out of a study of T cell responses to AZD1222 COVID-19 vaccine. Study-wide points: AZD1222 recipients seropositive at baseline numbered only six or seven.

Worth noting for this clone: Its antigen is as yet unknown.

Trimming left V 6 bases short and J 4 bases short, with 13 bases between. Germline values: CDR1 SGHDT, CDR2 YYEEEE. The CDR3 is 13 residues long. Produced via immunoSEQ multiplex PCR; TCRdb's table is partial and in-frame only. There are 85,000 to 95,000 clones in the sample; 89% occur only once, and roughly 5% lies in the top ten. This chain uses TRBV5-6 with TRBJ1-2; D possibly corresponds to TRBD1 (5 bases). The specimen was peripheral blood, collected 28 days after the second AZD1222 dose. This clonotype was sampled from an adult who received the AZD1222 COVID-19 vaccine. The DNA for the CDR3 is TGTGCCAGCAACTCCCCCGGGGGCTATGGCTACACCTTC. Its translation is CASNSPGGYGYTF.